The 10 T cell receptor beta chains below come from one sample, sequenced in a study of shared clonotypes between healthy human individuals. CD8 cells regarded as naive lacked CD45RO, were positively chosen for CCR7, and omitted terminally differentiated effector memory CD45RA+ cells. TCRdb's table, derived via immunoSEQ multiplex PCR, lists solely in-frame clones and lacks some. The sample records about 1,900,000 clones, around 96% being singletons. What was sequenced was naive CD8+ T cells sorted from blood. The receptors were gathered from a man aged 18 to 29 in good health.

The chain joins TRBV30 to TRBJ2-1; unclear D gene. Between the trimmed V and J ends, which lost 3 bases and 3 bases, there was a span of 18 bases. There are 16 residues in the CDR3. The V gene's germline CDR1 is GTSNPN and CDR2 SVGIG (reference sequence). CDR3 residues: CAWSVVPSAIYNEQFF. The CDR3 coding sequence is TGTGCCTGGAGCGTAGTCCCTTCAGCGATCTACAATGAGCAGTTCTTC.

This chain uses TRBV6-5 with TRBJ2-3; TRBD1 aligns across 8 bases. Germline CDR1 and CDR2: MNHEY and SVGAGI. V dropped 5 bases and J dropped 4; count of bases not matched to a gene: 8. This CDR3 has 15 amino acids. The CDR3 region is CASSGQGDIPDTQYF. The DNA for the CDR3 is TGTGCCAGCAGTGGACAGGGAGATATCCCAGATACGCAGTATTTT.

CDR3 DNA: TGTGCCAGCTCACCCCTACTAGCGGGAGAGGAATCCTACAATGAGCAGTTCTTC. Amino acid sequence: CASSPLLAGEESYNEQFF. The chain joins TRBV18 to TRBJ2-1; 11 positions agree with TRBD2. The CDR3 runs 18 residues. The germline CDR1 and CDR2 sequences are KGHSH and LQKENI. V lost 3 bases, J lost 1 base, and 8 bases stayed unmatched.

In regard to this clone: Given a much more abundant clone one base away, this may be a read error. The sample contains more than one DNA sequence encoding this CDR3. This rearrangement joins TRBV7-2 to TRBJ1-1; D gene ambiguous. CDR3 size: 13 residues. The germline gives CDR1 SGHTA, CDR2 FQGNSA. V was cut by 1 base and J by 1 base, with 4 bases left in between. The CDR3 reads CASSLGANTEAFF. CDR3 bases: TGTGCCAGCAGCTTAGGGGCGAACACTGAAGCTTTCTTT.

The V call is TRBV19, the J call TRBJ1-2; TRBD1 matches at 8 bases. The ends lost 5 bases at V and 0 bases at J; junction bases unmatched: 8. The CDR3 contains 16 residues. The germline CDR1 and CDR2 sequences are LNHDA and SQIVND (reference sequence). In DNA, the CDR3 is TGTGCCAGTAGTGATTATACAGGGGGAGCTAACTATGGCTACACCTTC. It translates to CASSDYTGGANYGYTF. The full variable domain, completed using reference TRBV19 and TRBJ1-2, is DGGITQSPKYLFRKEGQNVTLSCEQNLNHDAMYWYRQDPGQGLRLIYYSQIVNDFQKGDIAEGYSVSREKKESFPLTVTSAQKNPTAFYLCASSDYTGGANYGYTFGSGTRLTVV.

The count of this clone is one. V usage is TRBV10-3 and J usage is TRBJ2-1, with D tentatively TRBD2 (7 bases). This CDR3 spans 15 amino acids. V was trimmed by 4 bases and J by 2 bases, leaving 12 bases between them. CDR1 is ENHRY and CDR2 is SYGVKD in the germline V gene. CDR3 protein: CAISAAGAPYNEQFF. DNA for the CDR3: TGTGCCATCAGTGCGGCGGGGGCCCCCTACAATGAGCAGTTCTTC.

CDR3 residues: CASSLEVQASREAFF. The CDR3 region has the DNA TGTGCCAGCAGCTTAGAGGTTCAAGCGTCCCGAGAAGCTTTCTTT. The rearrangement joins TRBV7-9 to TRBJ1-1; no clear D gene. CDR1 and CDR2 (germline): SEHNR, FQNEAQ (reference sequence). V shed 1 base and J shed 8 bases, with 17 bases lying between them. The CDR3 contains 15 residues.

The chain couples TRBV4-3 to TRBJ2-3; no definite D call. Germline values: CDR1 LGHNA, CDR2 YSLEER. The CDR3 runs to 13 residues. V lost 2 bases and J 3 bases, leaving 6 bases between the germline ends. CDR3 in DNA: TGCGCCAGCAGCCAACTAAGTACAGATACGCAGTATTTT. Protein sequence: CASSQLSTDTQYF.

This sequence joins TRBV2 and TRBJ2-1, with D unresolved. The V end lost 8 bases, the J end lost 2 bases, and 13 bases lay between the germline ends. This CDR3 contains 14 residues. The germline V gene has CDR1 SNHLY and CDR2 FYNNEI. Here the CDR3 reads CASLYLGPYNEQFF. Written as DNA, the CDR3 is TGTGCCAGCCTATATCTAGGGCCCTACAATGAGCAGTTCTTC.

CDR3 DNA: TGTGCCAGCAGCGGGGACAGTGCAGATACGCAGTATTTT. Protein: CASSGDSADTQYF. The J gene is TRBJ2-3, the V gene TRBV5-4; 7 bases fit TRBD1. V shed 4 bases, J shed 4 bases, and the junction held 3 bases outside the gene matches. Germline assignment: CDR1 SGHNT and CDR2 YYREEE (reference sequence). This CDR3 contains 13 residues.